This T cell receptor (beta chain) was identified in a study of blood T cell repertoires in COVID-19. TCRdb's copy holds only in-frame clones and misses some; the assay was immunoSEQ multiplex PCR. In the table there are about 380,000 clones, 88% of which are singletons. Germline lookup yields CDR1 SGHKS and CDR2 YYEKEE (reference sequence). This CDR3 comprises 14 residues. V gave up 3 bases and J gave up 10 bases, with 14 bases separating them. V gene TRBV5-5 combines with J gene TRBJ1-6; maybe TRBD1 (5 bases). Sequences were obtained from PBMCs or T cells enriched from blood (not recorded which). This TCR was sampled from a woman aged 18-30 years who had recovered from COVID-19. This chain's CDR3 is CASSYWGVRSPLHF. CDR3 sequence (DNA): TGTGCCAGCAGCTATTGGGGGGTGAGATCACCCCTCCACTTT.